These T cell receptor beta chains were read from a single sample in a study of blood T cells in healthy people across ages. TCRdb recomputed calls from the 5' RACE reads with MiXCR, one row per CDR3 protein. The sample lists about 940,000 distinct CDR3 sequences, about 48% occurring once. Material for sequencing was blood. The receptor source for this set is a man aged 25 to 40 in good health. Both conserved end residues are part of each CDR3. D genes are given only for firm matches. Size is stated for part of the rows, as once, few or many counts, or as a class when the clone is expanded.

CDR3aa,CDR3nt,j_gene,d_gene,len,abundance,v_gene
CASSQLPGTGGAGEQFF,TGCGCCAGCAGCCAACTTCCCGGGACAGGGGGCGCGGGTGAGCAGTTCTTC,TRBJ2-1,TRBD1,17,NA,TRBV4-3
CASSLAAGIETQYF,TGCGCCAGCAGCTTGGCCGCAGGGATTGAGACCCAGTACTTC,TRBJ2-5,NA,14,NA,TRBV5-1
CSARDELLAGGVDTQYF,TGCAGTGCTAGAGACGAGTTACTAGCGGGGGGGGTAGATACGCAGTATTTT,TRBJ2-3,TRBD2,17,NA,TRBV20-1
CASRASGQGIHNEQFF,TGTGCCAGCAGAGCCTCGGGACAGGGGATCCACAATGAGCAGTTCTTC,TRBJ2-1,TRBD1,16,NA,TRBV12-3/TRBV12-4
CASSYGTRGNEQFF,TGTGCCAGCAGTTACGGGACTAGAGGCAATGAGCAGTTCTTC,TRBJ2-1,TRBD2,14,few,TRBV12-3/TRBV12-4
CASSASGRQNQPQHF,TGTGCCAGCAGCGCCTCGGGACGGCAAAATCAGCCCCAGCATTTT,TRBJ1-5,NA,15,NA,TRBV6-5
CASSWGRGNQPQHF,TGTGCCAGCAGTTGGGGGAGGGGCAATCAGCCCCAGCATTTT,TRBJ1-5,NA,14,NA,TRBV6-5
CASSLGTGYTEAFF,TGTGCCAGCAGCTTGGGGACAGGGTACACTGAAGCTTTCTTT,TRBJ1-1,TRBD1,14,few,TRBV7-9
CASSLVGTSVDYGYTF,TGTGCCAGCAGCTTAGTGGGGACATCAGTGGACTATGGCTACACCTTC,TRBJ1-2,NA,16,once,TRBV7-9
CSVETGSSYEQYF,TGCAGCGTTGAGACTGGAAGCTCCTACGAGCAGTACTTC,TRBJ2-7,NA,13,many,TRBV29-1
CASSLQTGGIETQYF,TGTGCCAGCAGCTTACAGACAGGGGGCATTGAGACCCAGTACTTC,TRBJ2-5,TRBD1,15,NA,TRBV7-9
CASSLRGTSAEEQYF,TGCGCCAGCAGCTTGCGCGGGACTTCAGCGGAGGAGCAGTACTTC,TRBJ2-7,NA,15,NA,TRBV5-1
CASSASSGFYEQYF,TGTGCCAGCAGCGCGTCCTCGGGCTTCTACGAGCAGTACTTC,TRBJ2-7,NA,14,few,TRBV9
CASSLFPTVNYGYTF,TGTGCCAGCAGCTTATTTCCGACAGTAAACTATGGCTACACCTTC,TRBJ1-2,NA,15,NA,TRBV7-9
CATKVASSTDTQYF,TGCGCCACCAAGGTGGCCTCTAGCACAGATACGCAGTATTTT,TRBJ2-3,NA,14,few,TRBV5-1
CASMDVSEAFF,TGTGCCAGCATGGACGTTTCTGAAGCTTTCTTT,TRBJ1-1,NA,11,NA,TRBV6-2/TRBV6-3
CASTPHRGAYNEQFF,TGTGCCAGCACCCCTCACAGGGGAGCCTACAATGAGCAGTTCTTC,TRBJ2-1,TRBD1,15,few,TRBV6-2/TRBV6-3
CNVSPTGGYYEQYF,TGCAACGTTTCCCCCACAGGGGGCTACTACGAGCAGTACTTC,TRBJ2-7,TRBD1,14,NA,TRBV29-1
CASSQDPESQPQHF,TGCGCCAGCAGCCAAGATCCGGAGTCTCAGCCCCAGCATTTT,TRBJ1-5,NA,14,few,TRBV4-1
CASSSATALNQPQHF,TGTGCCAGCAGTTCCGCGACAGCCCTCAATCAGCCCCAGCATTTT,TRBJ1-5,NA,15,NA,TRBV27
CASSVRVNGETQYF,TGTGCCAGCAGTGTGAGGGTAAACGGTGAGACCCAGTACTTC,TRBJ2-5,NA,14,once,TRBV6-2/TRBV6-3
CASSYSREGTEAFF,TGTGCCAGCAGTTACTCGAGAGAGGGCACTGAAGCTTTCTTT,TRBJ1-1,NA,14,NA,TRBV6-2/TRBV6-3
CASSLGKGVVEGYTF,TGTGCCAGCAGCTTAGGGAAGGGTGTGGTTGAGGGCTACACCTTC,TRBJ1-2,NA,15,few,TRBV7-9
CASSARRQGPNEKLFF,TGTGCCAGCAGCGCCCGGAGACAGGGGCCGAATGAAAAACTGTTTTTT,TRBJ1-4,TRBD1,16,NA,TRBV2
CASSQGQMGEKLFF,TGTGCCAGCAGCCAAGGACAGATGGGGGAAAAACTGTTTTTT,TRBJ1-4,NA,14,NA,TRBV3-1
CASSPRGAQMFIQYF,TGTGCCAGCAGCCCCCGTGGGGCCCAAATGTTCATTCAGTACTTC,TRBJ2-4,NA,15,NA,TRBV11-2
CASSRDGGSGGYTF,TGTGCCAGCTCCCGGGACGGTGGGTCCGGGGGCTACACCTTC,TRBJ1-2,NA,14,few,TRBV18
CASSQYEGDRDYGYTF,TGCGCCAGCAGCCAATATGAGGGAGACAGGGACTATGGCTACACCTTC,TRBJ1-2,TRBD1,16,few,TRBV4-1
CASSTFTGFGYTF,TGTGCCAGCAGTACCTTCACAGGGTTCGGCTACACCTTC,TRBJ1-2,NA,13,many,TRBV6-5
CASSTRAAASYNEQFF,TGCGCCAGCAGCACAAGGGCAGCGGCCTCCTACAATGAGCAGTTCTTC,TRBJ2-1,NA,16,NA,TRBV5-1
CAWSPLTTSSYEQYF,TGTGCCTGGAGTCCCCTAACAACCTCCTCCTACGAGCAGTACTTC,TRBJ2-7,NA,15,NA,TRBV30
CASSFLAGADNYGYTF,TGTGCCAGCAGTTTCCTTGCAGGGGCCGATAACTATGGCTACACCTTC,TRBJ1-2,NA,16,NA,TRBV12-3/TRBV12-4
CASSPRSRDRVYEQYF,TGTGCCAGCAGCCCCCGTTCGAGGGACAGGGTCTACGAGCAGTACTTC,TRBJ2-7,TRBD1,16,few,TRBV7-8
CASRLTGGDYGYTF,TGTGCCAGCAGGCTAACAGGGGGCGACTATGGCTACACCTTC,TRBJ1-2,TRBD1,14,few,TRBV7-2
CASSRSGRGYMDYEQYF,TGTGCCAGCAGCCGATCGGGCAGAGGGTATATGGACTACGAGCAGTACTTC,TRBJ2-7,NA,17,NA,TRBV16
CASSFSGGLSSYNEQFF,TGCGCCAGCAGCTTTAGCGGGGGGCTGAGCTCCTACAATGAGCAGTTCTTC,TRBJ2-1,TRBD2,17,NA,TRBV5-1
CATSDQFPGGDSYNEQFF,TGTGCCACCAGTGATCAATTTCCGGGGGGGGACTCCTACAATGAGCAGTTCTTC,TRBJ2-1,TRBD2,18,many,TRBV24-1
CASSPSGPKIYEQYF,TGCGCCAGCAGCCCGTCGGGACCGAAGATATACGAGCAGTACTTC,TRBJ2-7,NA,15,NA,TRBV4-1
CASSPAPGQGARNYGYTF,TGTGCCAGCAGTCCGGCCCCGGGACAGGGGGCACGGAACTATGGCTACACCTTC,TRBJ1-2,TRBD1,18,NA,TRBV28
CATYRRGGTEAFF,TGTGCCACCTACCGGAGGGGAGGCACTGAAGCTTTCTTT,TRBJ1-1,NA,13,NA,TRBV28
CSVEDSTGARCNQPQHF,TGCAGCGTTGAAGATTCGACAGGGGCTCGGTGCAATCAGCCCCAGCATTTT,TRBJ1-5,TRBD1,17,NA,TRBV29-1
CASSQGVDRSFTTNEKLFF,TGCGCCAGCAGCCAAGGAGTTGACCGCAGTTTTACAACTAATGAAAAACTGTTTTTT,TRBJ1-4,NA,19,NA,TRBV4-1
CSPFQPSGANVLTF,TGCAGTCCCTTCCAACCGTCTGGGGCCAACGTCCTGACTTTC,TRBJ2-6,NA,14,NA,TRBV20-1
CSARGLSGQIIYGYTF,TGCAGTGCTAGAGGGTTATCGGGACAAATAATCTATGGCTACACCTTC,TRBJ1-2,NA,16,NA,TRBV20-1
CASSGGQGHGYTF,TGCGCCAGCAGCGGGGGACAGGGTCATGGCTACACCTTC,TRBJ1-2,TRBD1,13,few,TRBV7-2
CTIRPNRDPNYGYTF,TGTACCATCAGACCAAACAGGGATCCTAACTATGGCTACACCTTC,TRBJ1-2,NA,15,NA,TRBV10-3
CASSLRGGSTEAFF,TGTGCCAGCAGCCTCAGGGGTGGGAGCACTGAAGCTTTCTTT,TRBJ1-1,NA,14,NA,TRBV7-2
CASGLGVYGYTF,TGTGCTAGTGGTTTGGGAGTTTATGGCTACACCTTC,TRBJ1-2,NA,12,once,TRBV12-5
CASTRRGNTIYF,TGTGCCAGCACTCGAAGGGGAAACACCATATATTTT,TRBJ1-3,NA,12,NA,TRBV2
CSAREGLAGEQYF,TGCAGTGCTAGAGAGGGACTAGCAGGCGAGCAGTACTTC,TRBJ2-7,TRBD2,13,NA,TRBV20-1
CASRLRDGLSGANVLTF,TGTGCCAGCAGACTTAGGGACGGACTCTCTGGGGCCAACGTCCTGACTTTC,TRBJ2-6,NA,17,NA,TRBV28
CASSFALGPQHF,TGTGCCAGCAGCTTCGCCTTGGGGCCCCAGCATTTT,TRBJ1-5,NA,12,NA,TRBV5-6
CAGSLGRSSYEQYF,TGTGCCGGCAGCTTAGGGCGCAGCTCCTACGAGCAGTACTTC,TRBJ2-7,NA,14,NA,TRBV7-2
CASSSPQGPVAGYTF,TGTGCCAGCAGCTCCCCGCAGGGGCCCGTGGCTGGCTACACCTTC,TRBJ1-2,NA,15,NA,TRBV28
CASSQDVVGKLFF,TGTGCCAGCAGCCAAGATGTAGTCGGAAAACTGTTTTTT,TRBJ1-4,NA,13,few,TRBV3-1
CASSQEPRGRNYGYTF,TGCGCCAGCAGCCAAGAGCCTCGGGGGAGAAACTATGGCTACACCTTC,TRBJ1-2,NA,16,NA,TRBV4-3